The 29 T cell receptor beta chains listed next were all sequenced from one sample in a study of T cell repertoires in cytomegalovirus infection. One entry per CDR3 protein, called by TCRdb with MiXCR from the reads. The repertoire holds around 39,000 distinct CDR3 sequences, roughly 49% seen once, with 90% in the top ten. For these TCRs, the target antigens are not known. The sample was CD8+ T cells from cultured PBMCs, taken from culture after CMV antigen stimulation. The receptor set was obtained from a human donor in good health (CMV status not recorded). Some clones in this sample may be carry-over from other donors' samples.

V and J are TRBV7-3 and TRBJ2-1, with D possibly TRBD2 on 5 matching bases. This CDR3 has 15 amino acids. Germline V CDR1 and CDR2: SGHTA, FQGTGA. V dropped 5 bases and J dropped 5 bases, with 16 bases sitting between them. CDR3 sequence: CASSHPGLANNEQFF. In nucleotides, the CDR3 is TGTGCCAGCAGCCATCCCGGCCTAGCCAACAATGAGCAGTTCTTC.

V usage is TRBV7-8 and J usage is TRBJ2-1; D perhaps matches TRBD1 (6 bases). V was shortened by 1 base and J by 3 bases, with 19 bases between the two germline ends. Germline CDR1 is SGHVS and CDR2 is FQNEAQ. CDR3 length: 18 amino acids. CDR3 in DNA: TGTGCCAGCAGCTTAGTATTAGTCTGGACAGATTTCTACAATGAGCAGTTCTTC. It codes for CASSLVLVWTDFYNEQFF. The full variable domain, its missing parts supplied by reference TRBV7-8 and TRBJ2-1, is GAGVSQSPRYKVAKRGQDVALRCDPISGHVSLFWYQQALGQGPEFLTYFQNEAQLDKSGLPSDRFFAERPEGSVSTLKIQRTQQEDSAVYLCASSLVLVWTDFYNEQFFGPGTRLTVL.

The chain uses TRBV7-8 and TRBJ2-7; 8 bases match TRBD2. Germline-derived CDR1 and CDR2 are SGHVS and FQNEAQ. V dropped 5 bases and J dropped 5; count of bases not matched to a gene: 11. The CDR3 has 15 amino acids. The CDR3 loop is CASSLVGTSTHEQYF. The CDR3, as DNA: TGTGCCAGCAGCCTAGTGGGGACTAGTACTCACGAGCAGTACTTC.

The chain couples TRBV5-1 to TRBJ2-3; no clear D. CDR1 is SGHRS and CDR2 is YFSETQ in the germline V gene. This CDR3 is 13 amino acids long. The V and J ends lost 4 bases and 0 bases respectively, with 6 bases between them. The CDR3 DNA reads as TGCGCCAGCAGCAGTACTAGCACAGATACGCAGTATTTT. It encodes CASSSTSTDTQYF. Full variable domain (rest looked up from reference TRBV5-1 and TRBJ2-3): KAGVTQTPRYLIKTRGQQVTLSCSPISGHRSVSWYQQTPGQGLQFLFEYFSETQRNKGNFPGRFSGRQFSNSRSEMNVSTLELGDSALYLCASSSTSTDTQYFGPGTRLTVL.

The chain recombines TRBV11-2 with TRBJ2-1; 7 nucleotides match TRBD2. Germline V gene sequence: CDR1 SGHAT, CDR2 FQNNGV. The junction had 6 bases not matched to a gene; V was cut back by 2 bases and J by 2 bases. This CDR3 comprises 16 residues. The CDR3 nucleotides read TGTGCCAGCAGCTTAATGGTACTAGCGACCTACAATGAGCAGTTCTTC. Amino acids: CASSLMVLATYNEQFF.

This chain connects TRBV15 to TRBJ2-3, with TRBD2 identical over 11 bases. The length of the CDR3 is 15 residues. The ends lost 4 bases at V and 6 bases at J; junction bases unmatched: 6. The germline gives CDR1 LNHNV, CDR2 YYDKDF (reference sequence). The CDR3: CATSIRLAGPDTQYF. In DNA, the CDR3 is TGTGCCACCAGCATCCGACTAGCGGGACCCGATACGCAGTATTTT.

The J gene is TRBJ2-1, the V gene TRBV7-6; D ambiguous. This CDR3 comprises 13 residues. The germline V gene encodes CDR1 SGHVS and CDR2 FNYEAQ. V lost 4 bases to trimming and J lost 2 bases, with 6 bases between them. CDR3 coding DNA: TGTGCCAGCAGCTCCCCGGCCTACAATGAGCAGTTCTTC. This translates into CASSSPAYNEQFF.

The V and J genes are TRBV7-9 and TRBJ2-2; 11 nucleotides match TRBD2. The V gene end was trimmed by 5 bases and the J gene end by 4 bases; junction bases not matched to a gene: 6. Germline V gene lookup returns CDR1 SEHNR and CDR2 FQNEAQ (reference sequence). The CDR3 loop spans 16 amino acids. The CDR3: CASSPRLAGTTGELFF. The CDR3 bases are TGTGCCAGCAGCCCTCGACTAGCGGGAACCACCGGGGAGCTGTTTTTT.

J is TRBJ1-2 and V is TRBV25-1; D is perhaps TRBD1 (5 bases). The CDR3 contains 13 residues. Germline V gene data show CDR1 as MGHDK and CDR2 as SYGVNS. V lost 1 base, J lost 5 bases, and 8 bases lay in between. The DNA of the CDR3 is TGTGCCAGCAGTGAATTCAAGGGGTATGGCTACACCTTC. It is translated as CASSEFKGYGYTF.

V usage is TRBV9 and J usage is TRBJ2-7; D is tentatively TRBD1 or TRBD2 (6 bases each). The CDR3 runs to 14 residues. Deletions cut 0 bases from V and 6 bases from J, with 13 bases between. CDR1 and CDR2 from the germline V gene are SGDLS and YYNGEE. The CDR3 spells CASSVEGGTVEQYF. Written as DNA, the CDR3 is TGTGCCAGCAGCGTAGAGGGGGGTACGGTCGAGCAGTACTTC.

V usage is TRBV6-1 and J usage is TRBJ2-7, with D perhaps TRBD2 (5 bases). CDR1 and CDR2 (germline): MNHNS, SASEGT. The CDR3 extends over 16 amino acids. Between the trimmed V and J ends, which lost 5 bases and 4 bases, there was a span of 21 bases. As DNA, the CDR3 is TGTGCCAGCAGTTACTTTCTCGGGGAAGCGGCTTACGAGCAGTACTTC. Amino acid sequence: CASSYFLGEAAYEQYF.

The chain couples TRBV24-1 to TRBJ2-6; weak D call: TRBD2 (5 bases). Per germline, CDR1 KGHDR and CDR2 SFDVKD. V dropped 1 base and J dropped 0 bases, with 6 bases sitting between them. This CDR3 is 16 amino acids long. CDR3 sequence reads: CATSDLGSSGANVLTF. CDR3 coding DNA: TGTGCCACCAGTGATTTAGGGAGCTCTGGGGCCAACGTCCTGACTTTC.

The chain recombines TRBV2 with TRBJ2-4; D not resolved. Germline assignment: CDR1 SNHLY and CDR2 FYNNEI. This CDR3 spans 18 amino acids. Trimming took off 2 bases at V and 0 bases at J, with 17 bases between the two ends. CDR3 loop: CASSEMRGQALAKNIQYF. Written as DNA, the CDR3 is TGTGCCAGCAGTGAAATGAGAGGTCAGGCCTTAGCCAAAAACATTCAGTACTTC.

V is TRBV7-9 and J is TRBJ1-1; D gene ambiguous. Germline V gives CDR1 SEHNR, CDR2 FQNEAQ (reference sequence). Trimming cost V 0 bases and J 3 bases, with 5 bases left between them. The CDR3 has 13 residues. CDR3 DNA: TGTGCCAGCAGCTTAGCGGTGGACACTGAAGCTTTCTTT. Amino acid sequence: CASSLAVDTEAFF.

The CDR3 region has the DNA TGTGCCAGCAGCTCCCCCGACCAGATAGCGGCGGACTCCTACAATGAGCAGTTCTTC. Translated, it gives CASSSPDQIAADSYNEQFF. V usage is TRBV7-2 and J usage is TRBJ2-1; D is possibly TRBD2 (6 bases). CDR1 and CDR2 (germline): SGHTA, FQGNSA. V was pared by 4 bases and J by 0 bases, with 22 bases between. The CDR3 extends over 19 amino acids.

The genes are TRBV7-2 and TRBJ2-2; 11 bases are shared with TRBD2. The CDR3 length is 16 residues. The ends lost 5 bases at V and 3 bases at J; junction bases unmatched: 5. Germline V gene data show CDR1 as SGHTA and CDR2 as FQGNSA. The CDR3 protein is CASSPLAGEDTGELFF. DNA for the CDR3: TGTGCCAGCAGCCCACTAGCGGGAGAAGACACCGGGGAGCTGTTTTTT.

This chain uses TRBV6-2 or TRBV6-3 with TRBJ2-3; 12 bases are a match to TRBD1. V shed 0 bases and J 3 bases; nucleotides not matched to a gene: 7. The CDR3 runs 18 residues. Germline CDR1 and CDR2: MNHEY and SVGEGT. The CDR3 loop reads CASSYSKWDRGPTDTQYF. CDR3 nucleotide sequence: TGTGCCAGCAGTTACTCGAAATGGGACAGGGGGCCGACAGATACGCAGTATTTT.

The rearrangement uses TRBV27 and TRBJ2-1, with D unresolved. V was shortened by 6 bases and J by 4 bases, with 10 bases between the two germline ends. CDR3 length equals 13 residues. Germline V gene sequence: CDR1 MNHEY, CDR2 SMNVEV (reference sequence). The CDR3 DNA is TGTGCCAGCAGGGACGGCCCTTACAATGAGCAGTTCTTC. Translated: CASRDGPYNEQFF.

V gene TRBV6-1 combines with J gene TRBJ2-3; D possibly uses TRBD1 or TRBD2 (7 bases each). Trimming left V 6 bases short and J 4 bases short, with 26 bases between. This CDR3 has 18 residues. CDR1 is MNHNS and CDR2 is SASEGT in the germline V gene. In DNA, the CDR3 is TGTGCCAGCAGCGCCCTGCCACCAGGGGGAGGGGCCCCAGATACGCAGTATTTT. Protein: CASSALPPGGGAPDTQYF.

This clonotype was counted ten times or more. The chain links TRBV7-6 to TRBJ2-7; possibly TRBD1 for D (5 bases). The CDR3 has 15 amino acids. V was cut by 1 base and J by 0 bases, with 10 bases left in between. Germline lookup yields CDR1 SGHVS and CDR2 FNYEAQ. In DNA, the CDR3 is TGTGCCAGCAGCTTAGGGCAGGGTAGCTCCTACGAGCAGTACTTC. Protein product: CASSLGQGSSYEQYF.

V is TRBV27 and J is TRBJ1-6, with D tentatively TRBD1 (5 bases). Germline V gives CDR1 MNHEY, CDR2 SMNVEV (reference sequence). Trimming left V 3 bases short and J 8 bases short, with 11 bases between. This CDR3 is 14 amino acids long. CDR3 nucleotides: TGTGCCAGCAGTTTGGGGTCAGGGCATTCACCCCTCCACTTT. Residues: CASSLGSGHSPLHF.

This chain joins TRBV7-3 and TRBJ1-1; D possibly corresponds to TRBD1 (5 bases). Germline V gene lookup returns CDR1 SGHTA and CDR2 FQGTGA. CDR3 size: 15 residues. Trimming stripped 5 bases from V and 0 bases from J, with 13 bases between. CDR3 in amino acids: CASSLAQGLNTEAFF. The CDR3 DNA reads TGTGCCAGCAGCCTAGCCCAGGGACTGAACACTGAAGCTTTCTTT.

The chain links TRBV4-2 to TRBJ1-5, with D maybe TRBD1 (6 bases). Germline CDR1 is LGHNA and CDR2 is YNFKEQ. The germline V and J ends were trimmed by 3 bases and 3 bases, with 12 bases remaining between them. The CDR3 extends over 15 amino acids. The CDR3 coding sequence is TGTGCCAGCAGCCAGGAGACAGGAATCAATCAGCCCCAGCATTTT. This gives the protein CASSQETGINQPQHF.

The rearrangement links TRBV6-1 to TRBJ2-5; D unclear. This CDR3 region has 15 residues. Looked up from germline, CDR1 is MNHNS and CDR2 is SASEGT. The V end was cut by 2 bases, the J end by 0 bases, with 10 bases between. CDR3 sequence reads: CASSERAVYQETQYF. The CDR3 coding sequence is TGTGCCAGCAGTGAACGGGCAGTCTACCAAGAGACCCAGTACTTC.

DNA of the CDR3: TGCAGTGCTAGAGTTCTAGCGGGGCAGTTCTTC. It is translated as CSARVLAGQFF. The V call is TRBV20-1, the J call TRBJ2-1; 8 bases agree with TRBD2. Trimming cost V 1 base and J 12 bases; bases outside gene matches: 2. This CDR3 has 11 amino acids. The germline V gene has CDR1 DFQATT and CDR2 SNEGSKA (reference sequence).

This clonotype has more than one count but fewer than ten. The V call is TRBV11-3, the J call TRBJ2-2; possible D gene TRBD2, 5 bases. Germline V lookup: CDR1 SGHNT, CDR2 YENEEA. The CDR3 spans 16 residues. V was cut by 3 bases and J by 5 bases, with 16 bases left in between. The CDR3 DNA is TGTGCCAGCAGCTTTTCTCAAGCGGTCGGGACCGGGGAGCTGTTTTTT. Its protein product is CASSFSQAVGTGELFF. The variable domain in full, completed from reference TRBV11-3 and TRBJ2-2, reads EAGVVQSPRYKIIEKKQPVAFWCNPISGHNTLYWYLQNLGQGPELLIRYENEEAVDDSQLPKDRFSAERLKGVDSTLKIQPAELGDSAVYLCASSFSQAVGTGELFFGEGSRLTVL.

This clonotype was counted only a few times. CDR3 loop: CASSLSAEAFF. Here the CDR3 DNA reads TGTGCCAGCAGCTTATCAGCTGAAGCTTTCTTT. This sequence joins TRBV7-9 and TRBJ1-1, with D unresolved. V was cut by 2 bases and J by 6 bases, with 4 bases left in between. CDR1 and CDR2 (germline): SEHNR, FQNEAQ (reference sequence). CDR3 size: 11 residues.

The chain combines TRBV7-8 with TRBJ2-3; 9 bases are shared with TRBD2. The germline V gene has CDR1 SGHVS and CDR2 FQNEAQ. The J segment lost 0 bases and the V segment lost 1 base, leaving 8 bases of the junction unmatched. CDR3 size: 18 residues. The CDR3 DNA follows: TGTGCCAGCAGCTTAGTAAGATATAGCGGGGGTAGCACAGATACGCAGTATTTT. It specifies CASSLVRYSGGSTDTQYF.

This chain joins TRBV11-2 and TRBJ2-7; D may be TRBD2 (5 bases). Trimming pared 8 bases from V and 5 bases from J, leaving 28 bases between. This CDR3 spans 17 amino acids. Per germline, CDR1 SGHAT and CDR2 FQNNGV. CDR3 bases: TGTGCCAGCGGATCGGGGTCCCGCTCCCTCTTCAGCCACGAGCAGTACTTC. It specifies CASGSGSRSLFSHEQYF.